This TCR beta chain was identified during a study of blood T cell repertoires in COVID-19. The overall study: Both acute and convalescent COVID-19 samples were obtained from the United States, Italy and Spain. Sources were T cells, B-cell-depleted T cells, or PBMCs; the material itself was cDNA or gDNA.

CDR1 and CDR2 from the germline V gene are DFQATT and SNEGSKA (reference sequence). This CDR3 contains 12 residues. The V and J ends lost 3 bases and 2 bases respectively, with 8 bases between them. In the original analysis: Estimates of nucleated cell counts were drawn from the amplification of reference gene primers. Some clones are missing from TCRdb's copy, which holds only in-frame ones; the method was immunoSEQ multiplex PCR. That table supplies the V and J calls and clone size; D and trimming were determined from the DNA. The sample lists about 94,000 clones, more than 75% occurring once. The sequence was obtained from a woman older than 75 with acute or convalescent COVID-19. The chain uses TRBV20-1 and TRBJ2-7; D is ambiguous. The sample taken for sequencing was peripheral blood. The CDR3 reads CSASSRTYEQYF. CDR3 sequence (DNA): TGCAGTGCTAGTTCCAGAACCTACGAGCAGTACTTC.